This T cell receptor (beta chain) was sequenced in a study of blood T cell repertoires in COVID-19. In the study overall: Nucleic acid was either cDNA or gDNA, and it came from T cells, B-cell-depleted T cells, or PBMCs.

Repertoires were generated with immunoSEQ multiplex PCR, while TCRdb's copy carries only in-frame clones and drops some. This table has roughly 250,000 clones, approximately 92% appearing once. All recovered Cohort 3 donors got two negative PCRs, got clearance, or saw symptom resolution. Sequencing input: PBMCs or T cells enriched from blood (not recorded which). The clonotype originates from a woman between 18 and 29 years old who had recovered from COVID-19.

The CDR3 loop is CASSLAQYTDTQYF. DNA of the CDR3: TGTGCCAGCAGCTTGGCTCAGTACACAGATACGCAGTATTTT. The chain is built from TRBV5-4 and TRBJ2-3; D uncertain. CDR1 SGHNT and CDR2 YYREEE come from the germline V gene (reference sequence). CDR3 length equals 14 residues. V lost 0 bases and J 2 bases, leaving 7 bases between the germline ends.